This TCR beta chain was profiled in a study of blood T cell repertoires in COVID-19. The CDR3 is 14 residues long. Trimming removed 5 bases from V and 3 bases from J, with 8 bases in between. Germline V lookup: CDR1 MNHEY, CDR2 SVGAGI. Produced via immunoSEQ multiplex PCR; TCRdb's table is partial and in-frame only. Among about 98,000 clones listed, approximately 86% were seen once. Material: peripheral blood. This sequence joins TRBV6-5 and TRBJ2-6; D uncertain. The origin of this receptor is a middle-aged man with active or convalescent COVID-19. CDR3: CASSTGGGANVLTF. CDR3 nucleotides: TGTGCCAGCAGTACGGGTGGTGGGGCCAACGTCCTGACTTTC.